The next 4 T cell receptor beta chains were all read from a single sample in a study of shared clonotypes between healthy human individuals. The table came from immunoSEQ multiplex PCR; TCRdb's copy has only in-frame clones and leaves some out. Altogether roughly 330,000 clones are present, under 80% being singletons, with the ten largest covering around a tenth. Sequenced sample: memory CD4+ T cells sorted from blood. Documented subset: CD45RA-negative fraction. These receptors originate from a man aged 25-40 years in good health.

The chain uses TRBV28 and TRBJ2-2; 8 bases align to TRBD2. The CDR3 covers 15 residues. Unmatched junction bases numbered 5, after V lost 5 bases and J lost 3 bases. Per germline, CDR1 MDHEN and CDR2 SYDVKM. The CDR3 spells CASSRGGRHTGELFF. CDR3 nucleotide sequence: TGTGCCAGCAGTCGCGGGGGGAGACACACCGGGGAGCTGTTTTTT.

This clone has just one count. This chain links TRBV5-6 with TRBJ1-5; D unclear. Per germline, CDR1 SGHDT and CDR2 YYEEEE. V was pared by 0 bases and J by 1 base, with 8 bases between. This CDR3 is built from 15 residues. The CDR3 reads CASSLGRWSNQPQHF. Here the CDR3 DNA reads TGTGCCAGCAGCTTGGGGCGGTGGAGCAATCAGCCCCAGCATTTT.

This clone was recorded a few times. The chain uses TRBV5-5 and TRBJ1-4, with a weak D call TRBD1 (6 bases). Trimming pared 2 bases from V and 8 bases from J, leaving 13 bases between. The CDR3 has 14 amino acids. Germline V gene sequence: CDR1 SGHKS, CDR2 YYEKEE (reference sequence). The CDR3 region has the DNA TGTGCCAGCAGCTTAACAGGGACGGACGAAAAACTGTTTTTT. Its translation is CASSLTGTDEKLFF.

This clone was counted a few times. The chain combines TRBV18 with TRBJ1-1; D not resolved. The CDR3 is 11 residues long. Germline V gene data show CDR1 as KGHSH and CDR2 as LQKENI. Trimming stripped 6 bases from V and 2 bases from J, with 4 bases between. The CDR3 spells CASSLNTEAFF. The DNA of the CDR3 is TGTGCCAGCTCCCTCAACACTGAAGCTTTCTTT.